The clone carrying this T cell receptor (beta chain) has only one observation. Its specificity is not known. The time point denotes: week 11, during vaccination. Every vaccination contained 300 ug of the mutant IDH1 20-mer peptide and was paired with topical imiquimod. The protocol was immunoSEQ multiplex PCR, while the TCRdb copy is restricted to in-frame clones and leaves out a portion. The sample has around 41,000 clones, 84% seen once. The data are from a study of a mutant IDH1 vaccine in newly diagnosed glioma. Study-level information: Vaccine administration was initiated 4-6 weeks following radiotherapy alone, or with temozolomide cycles. Treated patients were roughly 60% male, 37.5% female, mean age around 40 years.

The CDR3 has 18 amino acids. CDR1 and CDR2 from the germline V gene are SGHRS and YFSETQ. The V gene end was trimmed by 4 bases and the J gene end by 4 bases; junction bases not matched to a gene: 9. This sequence was found in a man aged 35 to 55 with glioma. The chain links TRBV5-1 to TRBJ2-2, with 14 positions matching TRBD2. This material consisted of PBMCs, taken from a glioma patient whose treatment included an IDH1 peptide vaccine. The CDR3 DNA reads TGCGCCAGCAGCCACTGGACTAGCGGGAGGAGGGGCACCGGGGAGCTGTTTTTT. This gives the protein CASSHWTSGRRGTGELFF. Supplemented by reference TRBV5-1 and TRBJ2-2, the full variable domain reads KAGVTQTPRYLIKTRGQQVTLSCSPISGHRSVSWYQQTPGQGLQFLFEYFSETQRNKGNFPGRFSGRQFSNSRSEMNVSTLELGDSALYLCASSHWTSGRRGTGELFFGEGSRLTVL.